This TCR beta chain is drawn from a study of cytotoxic CD8 clonotypes in ibrutinib-treated CLL. Study background: Partial responders roughly 25, complete 2; about twelve progressed and roughly 14 stayed in remission by median about 5.5 years.

Germline CDR1 and CDR2: LNHDA and SQIVND (reference sequence). The CDR3 runs to 16 residues. V lost 7 bases to trimming and J lost 6 bases, with 21 bases between them. Using immunoSEQ multiplex PCR, the repertoire was profiled, and TCRdb retains in-frame clones only, with some absent. This repertoire shows some 300,000 clones, 80% found once; its top ten account for roughly 6.3%. The chain has TRBV19 and TRBJ2-2, with TRBD2 as a possible D gene (5 bases). This clonotype was obtained from a human donor with chronic lymphocytic leukemia. Material: PBMCs, obtained before ibrutinib treatment. The CDR3, as DNA: TGTGCCAGTACCTTTGGACTCATGCCCACCCCCGGGGAGCTGTTTTTT. Translated, it gives CASTFGLMPTPGELFF.